The text below deals with one TCR beta chain. Antigen: not known. This sample includes further DNA sequences coding for the same CDR3. Produced via immunoSEQ multiplex PCR; TCRdb's table is partial and in-frame only. This sample has a few million clones, with approximately 94% found just once. These data originate in a study of shared clonotypes between healthy human individuals. For the study at large: Used for every donor were three CD4 naive, three CD4 memory, two CD8 naive and one CD8 memory plate. Study results and caveats: With several donors compared, around 5% of naive CD4 clonotypes were shared. Incomplete sequencing of sorted subsets was indicated by rarefaction despite large depth. Relative to memory subsets, naive subsets generally showed larger estimated richness.

V was shortened by 1 base and J by 0 bases, with 7 bases between the two germline ends. Per germline, CDR1 SEHNR and CDR2 FQNEAQ (reference sequence). This CDR3 has 15 residues. Sequenced: naive CD4+ T cells sorted from blood. Noted subset: CD45RA+ positively selected. The sequence was collected from a man between 18 and 35 years old in good health. The V and J genes are TRBV7-9 and TRBJ1-5; the D gene is possibly TRBD1 (5 bases). CDR3 amino acids: CASSLGTGSNQPQHF. The CDR3 coding sequence is TGTGCCAGCAGCTTAGGTACAGGTAGCAATCAGCCCCAGCATTTT.